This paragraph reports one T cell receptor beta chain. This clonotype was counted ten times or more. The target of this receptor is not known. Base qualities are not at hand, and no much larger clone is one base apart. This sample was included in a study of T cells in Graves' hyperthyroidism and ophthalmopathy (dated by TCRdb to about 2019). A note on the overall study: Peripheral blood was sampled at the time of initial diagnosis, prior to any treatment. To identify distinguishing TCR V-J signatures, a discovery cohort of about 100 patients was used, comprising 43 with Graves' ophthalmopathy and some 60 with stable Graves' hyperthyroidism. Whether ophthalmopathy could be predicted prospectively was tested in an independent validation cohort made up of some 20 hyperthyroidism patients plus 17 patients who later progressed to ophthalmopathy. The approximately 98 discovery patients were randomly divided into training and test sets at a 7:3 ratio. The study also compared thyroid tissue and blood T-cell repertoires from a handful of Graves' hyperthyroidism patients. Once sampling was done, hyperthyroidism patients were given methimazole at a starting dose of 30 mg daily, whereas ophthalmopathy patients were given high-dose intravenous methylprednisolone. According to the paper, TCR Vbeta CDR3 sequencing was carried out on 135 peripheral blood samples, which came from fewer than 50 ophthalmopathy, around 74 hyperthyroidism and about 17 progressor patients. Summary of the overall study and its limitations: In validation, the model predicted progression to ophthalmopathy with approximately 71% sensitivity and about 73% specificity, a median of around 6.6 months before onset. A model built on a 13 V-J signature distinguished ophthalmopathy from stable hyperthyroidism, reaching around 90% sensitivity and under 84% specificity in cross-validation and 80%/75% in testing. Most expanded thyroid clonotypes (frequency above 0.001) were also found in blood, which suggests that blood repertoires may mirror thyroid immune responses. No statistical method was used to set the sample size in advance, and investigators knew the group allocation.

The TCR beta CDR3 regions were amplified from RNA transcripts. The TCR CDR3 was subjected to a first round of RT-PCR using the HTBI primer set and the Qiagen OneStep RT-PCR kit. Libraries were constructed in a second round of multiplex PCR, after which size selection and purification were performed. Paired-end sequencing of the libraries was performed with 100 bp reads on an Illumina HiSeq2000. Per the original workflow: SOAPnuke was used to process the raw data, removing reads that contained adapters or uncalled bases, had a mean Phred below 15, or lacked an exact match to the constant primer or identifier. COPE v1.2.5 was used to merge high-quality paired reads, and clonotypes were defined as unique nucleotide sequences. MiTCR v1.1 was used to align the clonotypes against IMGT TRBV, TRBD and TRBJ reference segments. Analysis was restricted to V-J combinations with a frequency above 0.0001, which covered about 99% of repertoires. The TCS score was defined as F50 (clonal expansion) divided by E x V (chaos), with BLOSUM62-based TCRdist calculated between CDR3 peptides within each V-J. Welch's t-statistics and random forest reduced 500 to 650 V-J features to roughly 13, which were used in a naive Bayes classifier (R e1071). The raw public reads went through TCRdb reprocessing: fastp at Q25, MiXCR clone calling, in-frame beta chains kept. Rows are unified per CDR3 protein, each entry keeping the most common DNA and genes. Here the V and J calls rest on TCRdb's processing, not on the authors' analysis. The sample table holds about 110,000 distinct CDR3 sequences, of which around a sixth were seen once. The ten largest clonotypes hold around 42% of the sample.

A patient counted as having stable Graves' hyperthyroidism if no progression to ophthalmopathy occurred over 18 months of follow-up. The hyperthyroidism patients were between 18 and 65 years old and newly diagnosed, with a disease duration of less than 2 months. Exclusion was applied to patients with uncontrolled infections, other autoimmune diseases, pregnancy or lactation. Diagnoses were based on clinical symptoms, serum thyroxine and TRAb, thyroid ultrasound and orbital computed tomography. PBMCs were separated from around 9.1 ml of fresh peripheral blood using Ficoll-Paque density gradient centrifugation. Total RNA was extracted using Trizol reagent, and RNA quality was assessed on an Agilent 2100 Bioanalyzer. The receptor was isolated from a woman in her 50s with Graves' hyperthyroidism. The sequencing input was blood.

The CDR3 is CASSLGRENMQYF. The sequenced DNA: TGTGCCAGCAGCTTAGGTCGGGAGAATATGCAGTATTTT. The sequence links TRBV7-3 to TRBJ2-3, and TRBD2 may be the D gene, going by 6 matching bases. CDR1 and CDR2, looked up from the germline V gene, are SGHTA and FQGTGA. The junction carries 14 bases between V and J, which are trimmed by 2 bases and 11 bases respectively. The CDR3 runs 13 residues from the cysteine to the phenylalanine. The read is trimmed to its CDR3 DNA, 39 bases read in frame from base 1. The full variable domain, completed from the reference TRBV7-3 and TRBJ2-3 proteins outside the CDR3, reads GAGVSQTPSNKVTEKGKYVELRCDPISGHTALYWYRQSLGQGPEFLIYFQGTGAADDSGLPNDRFFAVRPEGSVSTLKIQRTERGDSAVYLCASSLGRENMQYFGPGTRLTVL.